These T cell receptor beta chains were read from a single sample in a study of a mutant IDH1 vaccine in newly diagnosed glioma. No antigens are known for them. Assay used: immunoSEQ multiplex PCR; TCRdb lists only in-frame clones, some missing. Of some 28,000 clones detected, about four fifths appear once; the ten largest clones hold approximately 15%. The input for sequencing was PBMCs, taken from a glioma patient whose treatment included an IDH1 peptide vaccine. These TCRs come from a woman aged 30 to 39 with glioma. The CDR3 runs from the conserved cysteine through the conserved F or W. The D gene is left open where the match is weak. Clone size appears in some rows only: once, few, many, or a class for an expanded clone.

>TRBJ1-2|TRBV7-9|TRBD1|-
TGTGCCAGCAGACACGACAGGGCTGGCTACACCTTC
CASRHDRAGYTF
>TRBJ1-1|TRBV5-6|-|-
TGTGCCAGCAGCGGTGGGCGGGGCCCCTGGGGAGCTTTCTTT
CASSGGRGPWGAFF
>TRBJ1-2|TRBV2|-|-
TGTGCCAGCAGCGGGGGCTATGGCTACACCTTC
CASSGGYGYTF
>TRBJ2-5|TRBV10-1|-|-
TGCGCCAGCAGTGAGTTCGGGAAACAAGAGACCCAGTACTTC
CASSEFGKQETQYF
>TRBJ2-5|TRBV7-8|-|-
TGTGCCAGCAGCTTAGAAAGCCAAGAGACCCAGTACTTC
CASSLESQETQYF
>TRBJ1-6|TRBV6-1|-|-
TGTGCCAGCAGTGAAGGGGGAATCTGGAATTCACCCCTCCACTTT
CASSEGGIWNSPLHF
>TRBJ1-5|TRBV2|-|-
TGTGCCAGCGTTCCAAGTACCTCCAATCAGCCCCAGCATTTT
CASVPSTSNQPQHF
>TRBJ2-7|TRBV2|-|-
TGTGCCAGCAGAGTGAGGGCCATCGGGGAGCAGTACTTC
CASRVRAIGEQYF
>TRBJ2-3|TRBV7-2|TRBD2|few
TGTGCCAGCAGGTTCGGACTAGCGGGGGGCACTAGCACAGATACGCAGTATTTT
CASRFGLAGGTSTDTQYF
>TRBJ1-2|TRBV4-2|-|-
TGTGCCAGCAGCCGAGATCGGGCAGGGGAGTATGGCTACACCTTC
CASSRDRAGEYGYTF
>TRBJ1-1|TRBV7-9|-|-
TGTGCCAGCAGCCGGGTACCGGAGAACACTGAAGCTTTCTTT
CASSRVPENTEAFF
>TRBJ1-1|TRBV6-1|-|-
TGTGCCAGCACCCCGTGGGGGGCCAAGAACACTGAAGCTTTCTTT
CASTPWGAKNTEAFF
>TRBJ2-1|TRBV4-1|-|-
TGCGCCAGCAGCCAAGATTCAGCAGGGGACCATGAGCAGTTCTTC
CASSQDSAGDHEQFF
>TRBJ1-1|TRBV30|-|few
TGTGCCTGGAGTCTTCGAAGCGAAGCTTTCTTT
CAWSLRSEAFF
>TRBJ2-3|TRBV7-6|TRBD2|-
TGTGCCAGCAGCTTAAGCGGGGCAGGCGGGCAGTATTTT
CASSLSGAGGQYF
>TRBJ1-2|TRBV18|TRBD1|-
TGTGCCAGCTCACCTGGACAGGGGGGTGGCGGCTATGGCTACACCTTC
CASSPGQGGGGYGYTF
>TRBJ1-2|TRBV5-1|-|-
TGCGCCAGCAGCTGGGCTACAGGGTCCTATGGCTACACCTTC
CASSWATGSYGYTF
>TRBJ2-2|TRBV19|-|-
TGTGCCACCACCTCGATCGGCAGGGGTACCGGGGAGCTGTTTTTT
CATTSIGRGTGELFF
>TRBJ1-1|TRBV19|-|-
TGTGCCAGTAGGTTTAGGGGCACTGAAGCTTTCTTT
CASRFRGTEAFF
>TRBJ1-1|TRBV30|-|-
TGTGCCTGGAGTTTCAGGGAGGGGGGTGAAGCTTTCTTT
CAWSFREGGEAFF
>TRBJ1-1|TRBV6-1|-|few
TGTGCCAGCAGTCTTGAGGGCCTCACTGAAGCTTTCTTT
CASSLEGLTEAFF
>TRBJ2-7|TRBV7-2|TRBD2|-
TGTGCCAGCAGCTTAGAGGGACTAGCGTCCTACGAGCAGTACTTC
CASSLEGLASYEQYF
>TRBJ2-7|TRBV4-1|-|medium-sized
TGCGCCAGCAGCCAAGAACCCCCCGGGCACGGGGCCTACGAGCAGTACTTC
CASSQEPPGHGAYEQYF
>TRBJ2-7|TRBV1|-|-
TGCACCAGCAGCCAGGTGCGGCAAAGCGAGCAGTACTTC
CTSSQVRQSEQYF
>TRBJ2-7|TRBV2|-|-
TGTGCCAGCAGGCAGGGTGCCGAGCAGTACTTC
CASRQGAEQYF
>TRBJ2-1|TRBV4-1|-|once
TGCGCCAGCAGCCCAGTCGCCTCTGGAAGGGACAATGAGCAGTTCTTC
CASSPVASGRDNEQFF
>TRBJ2-1|TRBV4-1|TRBD2|-
TGCGCCAGCAGCCTTAAATTCGCCGGGACTAGCGGGGGGGTTTCCTACAATGAGCAGTTCTTC
CASSLKFAGTSGGVSYNEQFF
>TRBJ1-2|TRBV2|TRBD1|-
TGTGCCAGCACCCGGGACAGCGGCAACTATGGCTACACCTTC
CASTRDSGNYGYTF
>TRBJ2-6|TRBV10-3|-|-
TGTGCCATCAGTGGGGGGACGCCCGCTGGGGCCAACGTCCTGACTTTC
CAISGGTPAGANVLTF
>TRBJ2-6|TRBV25-1|-|-
TGTGCCAGTCATGGGGCCAACGTCCTGACTTTC
CASHGANVLTF
>TRBJ2-5|TRBV30|-|-
TGTGCCTGGATCGCAAGTAGGGCCCAGTACTTC
CAWIASRAQYF
>TRBJ2-1|TRBV19|-|few
TGTGCCAGTATGGGAGGGGGGGCCCAAACCTACAATGAGCAGTTCTTC
CASMGGGAQTYNEQFF
>TRBJ2-1|TRBV4-2|TRBD2|-
TGTGCCAGCAGCCAGGGCCGGGGGGGCGGGGGAGCGTACAATGAGCAGTTCTTC
CASSQGRGGGGAYNEQFF
>TRBJ1-1|TRBV5-1|-|-
TGCGCCAGCAAAGAGGGAATGAACACTGAAGCTTTCTTT
CASKEGMNTEAFF
>TRBJ1-1|TRBV7-9|-|-
TGTGCCAGCAGCTTCGCCCGAAGGAACACTGAAGCTTTCTTT
CASSFARRNTEAFF
>TRBJ2-2|TRBV5-1|-|-
TGCGCCAGCAGCCGTGGGGGCCCCGGGGAGCTGTTTTTT
CASSRGGPGELFF
>TRBJ1-1|TRBV5-4|-|-
TGTGCCAGCAGCGACCTACGCACTGAAGCTTTCTTT
CASSDLRTEAFF
>TRBJ1-3|TRBV6-5|-|-
TGTGCCAGCAGTTACTCGGTCAGCTCTGGAAACACCATATATTTT
CASSYSVSSGNTIYF
>TRBJ1-2|TRBV6-5|-|-
TGTGCCAGCAGCTCCGGGACGGGAAACTATGGCTACACCTTC
CASSSGTGNYGYTF
>TRBJ2-2|TRBV9|-|-
TGTGCCAGCAGCGTAGGGGGATTGAACACCGGGGAGCTGTTTTTT
CASSVGGLNTGELFF
>TRBJ2-2|TRBV4-1|TRBD2|-
TGCGCCAGCAGTCCCCCGGGACTAGCGGGGGGGCCGTTCACCGGGGAGCTGTTTTTT
CASSPPGLAGGPFTGELFF
>TRBJ1-6|TRBV10-3|-|few
TGTGCCATCCAAAAAACGGACGGGCGGGATTCACCCCTCCACTTT
CAIQKTDGRDSPLHF
>TRBJ1-3|TRBV6-5|-|-
TGTGCCAGCAGTTATACCCTGGCAGCTCCTGGAAACACCATATATTTT
CASSYTLAAPGNTIYF
>TRBJ1-4|TRBV2|-|-
TGTGCCAGCAGTCGGCCCGGAAGTGGTGAAAAACTGTTTTTT
CASSRPGSGEKLFF
>TRBJ2-1|TRBV4-3|-|-
TGCGCCAGCAGCCAAGATGGGGGCGATGAGCAGTTCTTC
CASSQDGGDEQFF
>TRBJ1-2|TRBV5-6|-|-
TGTGCCAGCAGCTTGGACGGAGCCCTAGGCTACACCTTC
CASSLDGALGYTF
>TRBJ2-2|TRBV4-1|-|once
TGCGCCAGCAGCCAAGATTGGGGATTGAACACCGGGGAGCTGTTTTTT
CASSQDWGLNTGELFF
>TRBJ1-5|TRBV21-1|-|-
TGTGCCAGCAGCAAAGCCAGCTCCAATCAGCCCCAGCATTTT
CASSKASSNQPQHF
>TRBJ1-2|TRBV4-1|TRBD1|-
TGCGCCAGCAGCCGGCTTACTCCGGGACAGAACTATGGCTACACCTTC
CASSRLTPGQNYGYTF
>TRBJ2-7|TRBV5-4|-|once
TGTGCCAGCAGCTCGGACTGGGAACCGCGCGAGCAGTACTTC
CASSSDWEPREQYF
>TRBJ2-3|TRBV5-4|-|-
TGTGCCAGCAGCCGGGCGAGCGATACGCAGTATTTT
CASSRASDTQYF
>TRBJ1-2|TRBV5-1|-|-
TGCGCCAGCAGCATGGACGGAGACTATGGCTACACCTTC
CASSMDGDYGYTF
>TRBJ2-1|TRBV30|TRBD1|-
TGTGCCTGGTCCCCAGGGGGCGGTTGGGGGGCAGTTCACTACAATGAGCAGTTCTTC
CAWSPGGGWGAVHYNEQFF
>TRBJ1-2|TRBV7-6|-|-
TGTGCCAGCAGTAAACTGACCGGGACCGCTCTGGGCACGGGCTACACCTTC
CASSKLTGTALGTGYTF
>TRBJ1-1|TRBV30|-|-
TGTGCCTGGAGTGTAACCGGGGGGAACACTGAAGCTTTCTTT
CAWSVTGGNTEAFF